These T cell receptor beta chains were read from a single sample in a study of brain T cells in children with intractable seizures. The repertoire was sequenced with immunoSEQ multiplex PCR; TCRdb's copy has only in-frame clones and lacks some. The sample holds under 400,000 clones, more than 85% seen once. The sample consisted of peripheral blood, taken 4 to 5 months after surgery. These TCRs come from a boy in the first two years of life with tuberous sclerosis and intractable seizures. Each CDR3 is given with its conserved first and last residue. A D gene is named only where the DNA matches it firmly. Clone size is not always given. Where it is, it says once, few, many or a class for expanded clones.

v_call	d_call	j_call	clone_size	cdr3_aa	cdr3_nt
TRBV11-3	-	TRBJ2-7	-	CASSLEGRHEQYF	TGTGCCAGCAGCTTAGAGGGCAGACACGAGCAGTACTTC
TRBV6-6	TRBD1	TRBJ1-1	-	CASSYPETGMGTEAFF	TGTGCCAGCAGTTACCCCGAGACAGGGATGGGCACTGAAGCTTTCTTT
TRBV9	-	TRBJ1-1	-	CASSVDGWRAPGNTEAFF	TGTGCCAGCAGCGTAGACGGGTGGAGGGCCCCAGGGAACACTGAAGCTTTCTTT
TRBV24-1	-	TRBJ2-3	-	CATRAADVGTDTQYF	TGTGCCACGAGGGCGGCCGACGTAGGGACAGATACGCAGTATTTT
TRBV15	TRBD2	TRBJ2-2	-	CATSTRTSGRGNTGELFF	TGTGCCACCAGCACTCGGACTAGCGGGAGAGGGAACACCGGGGAGCTGTTTTTT
TRBV7-6	TRBD1	TRBJ1-1	-	CASSLGTGEYTEAFF	TGTGCCAGCAGCTTGGGGACAGGGGAGTACACTGAAGCTTTCTTT
TRBV5-1	-	TRBJ1-1	-	CASRVAGGTEAFF	TGCGCCAGCAGGGTAGCGGGTGGCACTGAAGCTTTCTTT
TRBV9	-	TRBJ1-2	-	CASSVEGLSYGYTF	TGTGCCAGCAGCGTGGAGGGGCTTAGCTATGGCTACACCTTC
TRBV11-2	-	TRBJ1-4	-	CASSRQTTNEKLFF	TGTGCCAGCAGCCGACAGACAACTAATGAAAAACTGTTTTTT
TRBV5-1	TRBD2	TRBJ2-1	-	CASSMRLANSYNEQFF	TGCGCCAGCAGCATGAGACTAGCCAACTCCTACAATGAGCAGTTCTTC
TRBV19	-	TRBJ1-5	-	CASSMGVGNQPQHF	TGTGCCAGTAGCATGGGGGTTGGCAATCAGCCCCAGCATTTT
TRBV18	TRBD1	TRBJ2-7	once	CASSPRDRGHEQYF	TGTGCCAGCTCACCACGGGACAGGGGGCATGAGCAGTACTTC
TRBV6-2/TRBV6-3	-	TRBJ1-5	once	CASSYGSTLNQPQHF	TGTGCCAGCAGTTACGGCTCGACTTTAAATCAGCCCCAGCATTTT
TRBV5-4	-	TRBJ2-2	-	CASSTQGSGELFF	TGTGCCAGCAGCACACAGGGTTCCGGGGAGCTGTTTTTT
TRBV11-2	-	TRBJ2-5	-	CASSLRGTVQETQYF	TGTGCCAGCAGCTTACGGGGGACAGTCCAAGAGACCCAGTACTTC
TRBV5-1	-	TRBJ2-3	-	CASSPIGGGTDTQYF	TGCGCCAGCAGCCCCATCGGCGGGGGCACAGATACGCAGTATTTT
TRBV5-8	-	TRBJ2-7	-	CASSLVRAPLGQYF	TGTGCCAGCAGCTTGGTCAGGGCACCACTTGGGCAGTACTTC
TRBV6-5	TRBD2	TRBJ2-7	-	CASSYYSGGRYEQYF	TGTGCCAGCAGTTACTACAGCGGGGGTCGGTACGAGCAGTACTTC
TRBV4-1	-	TRBJ2-3	-	CASSQDEALLTDTQYF	TGCGCCAGCAGCCAAGATGAGGCACTCCTAACAGATACGCAGTATTTT
TRBV11-3	TRBD1	TRBJ1-2	-	CASSTRTGVNYGYTF	TGTGCCAGCAGCACCCGGACAGGGGTTAACTATGGCTACACCTTC
TRBV20-1	TRBD1	TRBJ1-2	-	CSASTSTGRYGYTF	TGCAGTGCTAGTACTTCGACAGGGCGCTATGGCTACACCTTC
TRBV11-3	-	TRBJ2-2	-	CASRITGTGELFF	TGTGCCAGCAGGATTACGGGGACCGGGGAGCTGTTTTTT
TRBV5-4	TRBD2	TRBJ2-2	-	CASSPGLNTGELFF	TGTGCCAGCAGCCCGGGACTAAACACCGGGGAGCTGTTTTTT
TRBV7-9	-	TRBJ2-6	-	CASNSFRDTSSGANVLTF	TGTGCCAGCAACTCTTTCCGAGACACCAGCTCTGGGGCCAACGTCCTGACTTTC
TRBV19	TRBD1	TRBJ2-2	-	CASSTGTGSIGELFF	TGTGCCAGTAGTACCGGGACAGGGTCTATCGGGGAGCTGTTTTTT
TRBV20-1	TRBD1	TRBJ2-6	-	CSAGGKRDRGSGANVLTF	TGCAGTGCTGGTGGAAAAAGGGACAGGGGTTCTGGGGCCAACGTCCTGACTTTC
TRBV19	-	TRBJ1-5	-	CASSALGLANQPQHF	TGTGCCAGTAGTGCCTTGGGTCTGGCGAATCAGCCCCAGCATTTT
TRBV28	TRBD1	TRBJ2-7	-	CASSSSGTGTYEQYF	TGTGCCAGCAGTTCATCCGGGACAGGGACCTACGAGCAGTACTTC
TRBV7-9	-	TRBJ1-5	-	CASSLLRDTQHF	TGTGCCAGCAGCTTACTCCGGGACACCCAGCATTTT
TRBV7-9	-	TRBJ2-3	-	CASSLALGHRSTDTQYF	TGTGCCAGCAGCTTAGCGCTGGGCCACAGGAGCACAGATACGCAGTATTTT
TRBV7-9	-	TRBJ2-7	-	CASSLGRGIDYEQYF	TGTGCCAGCAGCTTAGGCAGGGGAATCGACTACGAGCAGTACTTC
TRBV7-3	TRBD2	TRBJ2-1	-	CASSWTSGVSSYNEQFF	TGTGCCAGCTCTTGGACTAGCGGGGTGAGCTCCTACAATGAGCAGTTCTTC
TRBV6-5	-	TRBJ1-2	-	CASSYTDVYGYTF	TGTGCCAGCAGTTACACGGATGTCTATGGCTACACCTTC
TRBV5-8	-	TRBJ1-2	-	CASSLRLGRDYGYTF	TGTGCCAGCAGCCTACGACTGGGGCGAGACTATGGCTACACCTTC
TRBV5-4	-	TRBJ1-2	-	CASSSQGWDYGYTF	TGTGCCAGCAGCTCCCAGGGGTGGGACTATGGCTACACCTTC
TRBV2	TRBD2	TRBJ2-5	-	CASRGLDGKTQYF	TGTGCCAGCAGAGGACTAGACGGCAAGACCCAGTACTTC
TRBV4-1	-	TRBJ2-7	once	CASSQDRGNEQYF	TGCGCCAGCAGCCAAGATCGAGGTAACGAGCAGTACTTC
TRBV7-9	-	TRBJ1-5	few	CASSLVLATKREEPQHF	TGTGCCAGCAGCTTAGTTCTCGCAACGAAGAGGGAAGAGCCCCAGCATTTT
TRBV7-9	-	TRBJ2-7	-	CASSLALPYEQYF	TGTGCCAGCAGCTTAGCCCTCCCCTACGAGCAGTACTTC
TRBV19	-	TRBJ2-1	-	CASKFGGHNEQFF	TGTGCCAGTAAGTTCGGCGGACACAATGAGCAGTTCTTC
TRBV28	TRBD1	TRBJ1-2	-	CASSNPGGRANYGYTF	TGTGCCAGCAGCAACCCAGGGGGTCGAGCTAACTATGGCTACACCTTC
TRBV13	-	TRBJ2-3	-	CASSGNADTQYF	TGTGCCAGCTCGGGGAACGCAGATACGCAGTATTTT
TRBV10-2	-	TRBJ1-5	few	CASAQANQPQHF	TGCGCCAGTGCCCAGGCGAATCAGCCCCAGCATTTT
TRBV6-5	-	TRBJ1-1	-	CASSYGSMNTEAFF	TGTGCCAGCAGTTACGGCAGCATGAACACTGAAGCTTTCTTT
TRBV2	TRBD2	TRBJ2-1	-	CASSVSGDYNEQFF	TGTGCCAGCAGTGTTAGCGGGGACTACAATGAGCAGTTCTTC
TRBV2	-	TRBJ1-1	once	CASSYLAGTEAFF	TGTGCCAGCAGCTACCTGGCCGGGACTGAAGCTTTCTTT
TRBV5-6	-	TRBJ2-7	-	CASTLLGEAYEQYF	TGTGCCAGCACCCTTTTGGGGGAAGCCTACGAGCAGTACTTC
TRBV13	TRBD2	TRBJ2-1	-	CASSPGLAGGPGPYNEQFF	TGTGCCAGCAGCCCCGGACTAGCGGGGGGCCCCGGGCCCTACAATGAGCAGTTCTTC
TRBV19	-	TRBJ1-5	-	CASSAQVARISYSNQPQHF	TGTGCCAGTAGTGCACAGGTCGCCCGTATTTCTTATAGCAATCAGCCCCAGCATTTT
TRBV11-2	-	TRBJ1-1	once	CASSLAGNTEAFF	TGTGCCAGCAGCCTTGCGGGTAACACTGAAGCTTTCTTT
TRBV19	-	TRBJ1-1	few	CASSPDRHTEAFF	TGTGCCAGTAGCCCTGACAGACACACTGAAGCTTTCTTT
TRBV30	-	TRBJ1-2	-	CAWRISVNYGYTF	TGTGCCTGGAGGATCAGTGTTAACTATGGCTACACCTTC
TRBV7-9	TRBD1	TRBJ1-2	-	CASSSSDRGKGYTF	TGTGCCAGCAGCTCATCGGACAGGGGGAAAGGCTACACCTTC
TRBV6-5	-	TRBJ1-2	-	CASSYPPNYGYTF	TGTGCCAGCAGTTACCCACCTAACTATGGCTACACCTTC
TRBV11-2	TRBD2	TRBJ2-1	once	CASMLREGSYNEQFF	TGTGCCAGCATGCTCAGGGAGGGCTCCTACAATGAGCAGTTCTTC
TRBV28	-	TRBJ2-1	-	CASSSRDSEQFF	TGTGCCAGCAGTTCCAGGGACTCTGAGCAGTTCTTC